These 15 T cell receptor beta chains originate from one sample sequenced in a study of OX40 agonist ivuxolimab in advanced cancers. The table came from immunoSEQ multiplex PCR; TCRdb's copy has only in-frame clones and leaves some out. This sample has tens of thousands of clones; more than 75% occur once, and the top ten carry around 0.35%. The sequencing here drew on CD4+ or CD8+ T cells sorted from blood, taken in a trial of the OX40 agonist ivuxolimab. Receptors were obtained from an adult with an advanced solid tumor such as melanoma, head and neck, liver or kidney cancer.

CDR3 DNA: TGTGCCAGCAGTTTATCTCGGAACACTGAAGCTTTCTTT. Translation: CASSLSRNTEAFF. The V call is TRBV27, the J call TRBJ1-1; D gene ambiguous. Looked up from germline, CDR1 is MNHEY and CDR2 is SMNVEV (reference sequence). The CDR3 sequence is 13 residues long. Trimming took off 0 bases at V and 1 base at J, with 3 bases between the two ends.

V gene TRBV29-1 combines with J gene TRBJ2-7; 12 nucleotides agree with TRBD1. The CDR3 covers 13 residues. The ends lost 6 bases at V and 5 bases at J; junction bases unmatched: 5. CDR1 is SQVTM and CDR2 is ANQGSEA in the germline V gene. The CDR3 here is CSVTGTGGDEQYF. CDR3 nucleotide sequence: TGCAGCGTAACCGGGACAGGGGGCGACGAGCAGTACTTC.

The chain recombines TRBV5-1 with TRBJ2-5; D unclear. The CDR3 covers 14 residues. Germline CDR1 is SGHRS and CDR2 is YFSETQ. Trimming took off 0 bases at V and 4 bases at J, with 10 bases between the two ends. The CDR3 DNA is TGCGCCAGCAGCTTGGGGATCTATGGAGAGACCCAGTACTTC. This codes for CASSLGIYGETQYF.

The rearrangement uses TRBV28 and TRBJ2-7; tentatively, D is TRBD1 (5 bases). Trimming took 5 bases from V and 0 from J, leaving 17 bases between them. CDR1 and CDR2 from the germline V gene are MDHEN and SYDVKM. The CDR3 extends over 16 amino acids. The CDR3 nucleotides read TGTGCCAGCAGTCCGATCACCCCCGACAGCTCCTACGAGCAGTACTTC. Amino acids: CASSPITPDSSYEQYF. Together with reference TRBV28 and TRBJ2-7, the CDR3 gives the full variable domain: DVKVTQSSRYLVKRTGEKVFLECVQDMDHENMFWYRQDPGLGLRLIYFSYDVKMKEKGDIPEGYSVSREKKERFSLILESASTNQTSMYLCASSPITPDSSYEQYFGPGTRLTVT.

The rearrangement joins TRBV5-6 to TRBJ2-5; D is uncertain. The CDR3 has 16 amino acids. The V end lost 4 bases, the J end lost 1 base, and 17 bases lay between the germline ends. The germline CDR1 and CDR2 sequences are SGHDT and YYEEEE. The CDR3 sequence: CASSNVYKSSQETQYF. In DNA, the CDR3 is TGTGCCAGCAGCAATGTTTACAAGAGTAGCCAAGAGACCCAGTACTTC.

The chain employs TRBV6-5 and TRBJ1-2, with 7 bases fitting TRBD1. CDR1 is MNHEY, CDR2 SVGAGI, per germline. This CDR3 is 13 amino acids long. Germline trimming cut 5 bases from V and 7 bases from J; bases unmatched to any gene: 7. The CDR3 spells CASSRGRAGGYTF. In nucleotides, the CDR3 is TGTGCCAGCAGTAGGGGGCGCGCGGGTGGCTACACCTTC.

The chain couples TRBV10-3 to TRBJ2-7; TRBD2 matches 10 bases. CDR1 ENHRY and CDR2 SYGVKD come from the germline V gene. CDR3 length: 14 amino acids. The trim removed 5 bases at V and 4 bases at J, leaving 5 bases unmatched. This CDR3 reads CAISQPSGSYEQYF. CDR3 nucleotides: TGTGCCATCAGTCAACCTAGCGGGAGTTACGAGCAGTACTTC.

This chain joins TRBV28 and TRBJ1-2; TRBD1 aligns across 11 bases. J was trimmed by 6 bases and V by 2 bases; bases with no gene match: 11. Germline V lookup: CDR1 MDHEN, CDR2 SYDVKM. This CDR3 is built from 17 residues. Written as DNA, the CDR3 is TGTGCCAGCAGTTTAGGAGGGACAGGGGGTAGAGTACATGGCTACACCTTC. Its translation is CASSLGGTGGRVHGYTF.

This clone has more than one count but fewer than ten. This CDR3 reads CASSQDPRGGNEKLFF. In nucleotides, the CDR3 is TGCGCCAGCAGCCAAGATCCTCGGGGGGGGAATGAAAAACTGTTTTTT. This rearrangement joins TRBV4-1 to TRBJ1-4, with D possibly TRBD1 on 5 matching bases. This CDR3 has 16 amino acids. CDR1 and CDR2 (germline): MGHRA, YSYEKL. V was pared by 0 bases and J by 5 bases, with 13 bases between.

CDR3 sequence reads: CASSLEGNTEAFF. CDR3 nucleotide sequence: TGTGCCAGCAGCTTAGAGGGTAACACTGAAGCTTTCTTT. This sequence joins TRBV11-3 and TRBJ1-1; D not certain. Germline-derived CDR1 and CDR2 are SGHNT and YENEEA. This CDR3 is built from 13 residues. V gave up 0 bases and J gave up 2 bases, with 4 bases separating them. Based on the CDR3 plus reference TRBV11-3 and TRBJ1-1, the full variable domain is EAGVVQSPRYKIIEKKQPVAFWCNPISGHNTLYWYLQNLGQGPELLIRYENEEAVDDSQLPKDRFSAERLKGVDSTLKIQPAELGDSAVYLCASSLEGNTEAFFGQGTRLTVV.

The chain employs TRBV2 and TRBJ1-1; a possible D gene is TRBD1 (6 bases). Germline assignment: CDR1 SNHLY and CDR2 FYNNEI. The CDR3 length is 12 residues. V lost 6 bases, J lost 11 bases, and 16 bases lay in between. In nucleotides, the CDR3 is TGTGCCAGCAGAGCCCCAGGGGTACGGGCTTTCTTT. Its translation is CASRAPGVRAFF.

The chain couples TRBV6-5 to TRBJ2-1; 10 nucleotides line up with TRBD2. CDR1 and CDR2 (germline): MNHEY, SVGAGI. The CDR3 has 15 residues. Trimming cost V 6 bases and J 4 bases; bases outside gene matches: 6. The chain's CDR3 is CASRNGLAEYNEQFF. The CDR3 coding sequence is TGTGCCAGCAGAAATGGACTAGCGGAATACAATGAGCAGTTCTTC.

This chain links TRBV19 with TRBJ1-2, with 7 bases fitting TRBD1. The CDR3 spans 18 residues. V lost 7 bases, J lost 5 bases, and 22 bases stayed unmatched. CDR1 and CDR2 from the germline V gene are LNHDA and SQIVND (reference sequence). DNA for the CDR3: TGTGCCAGTAACCCACGCTTATCGTCCTCGACAGGGTTATATGGCTACACCTTC. Amino acid sequence: CASNPRLSSSTGLYGYTF.

The V call is TRBV6-5, the J call TRBJ2-5, with 7 bases identical to TRBD2. This CDR3 has 16 amino acids. The ends lost 0 bases at V and 5 bases at J; junction bases unmatched: 9. CDR1 is MNHEY and CDR2 is SVGAGI in the germline V gene. The CDR3 DNA follows: TGTGCCAGCAGTTACTCCACTGGGGAGGGCGGGGAGACCCAGTACTTC. Translation gives CASSYSTGEGGETQYF.

V gene TRBV4-3 combines with J gene TRBJ1-3; D gene ambiguous. The V and J ends lost 4 bases and 4 bases respectively, with 11 bases between them. The CDR3 sequence is 14 residues long. CDR1 and CDR2 from the germline V gene are LGHNA and YSLEER. CDR3: CASSPGDYGNTIYF. The DNA for the CDR3 is TGCGCCAGCAGCCCCGGGGATTACGGAAACACCATATATTTT.